The T cell receptor beta chain under discussion was sequenced for a study of T-cell reconstitution after alpha-beta-depleted transplantation in children (dated by TCRdb to between 2015 and 2016). Describing the broader study: Using TCR repertoire profiling, the study quantitatively followed how T-cell immune reconstitution unfolded in children after TCRalphabeta/CD19-depleted allogeneic hematopoietic cell transplantation.

Worth noting for this clonotype: Its antigen remains unidentified. Per-base qualities were not stored, and no clone one base away is much larger.

The library was produced with PCR. The sample was run on an Illumina HiSeq 2500. TCR libraries were prepared with molecular barcoding, using unique molecular identifiers to normalize TCRbeta repertoire quantification. Starting from the raw public reads, TCRdb applied fastp trimming at Q25, assembled clones with MiXCR and retained in-frame beta chains. Entries are consolidated by CDR3 protein sequence, retaining the most common genes and DNA. The sample yields hundreds of thousands of distinct CDR3 sequences; approximately 10% were counted once. The ten largest clones take up about 30% of the sample. The meaning of the sample's treatment or condition label: allogeneic hematopoietic cell transplantation with graft depleted of TCRalphabeta T cells and CD19 B cells. The transplant recipients were children given TCRalphabeta/CD19-depleted allogeneic hematopoietic cell grafts. Broad study findings and their caveats: Over the following months the frequencies of hyperexpanded clones went down, and after one year T-cell counts and TCRbeta diversity were mostly credited to newly produced T cells. The apparently early recovery of alphabetaT-cell counts about two months after transplant reportedly depended on only several hundred rapidly expanded clones that came from non-depleted graft cells. The high TCRbeta diversity at day 60 in some patients was ascribed to recipient T cells and intrathymic progenitors that had survived conditioning.

The sample consisted of PBMCs, taken before TCRalphabeta/CD19-depleted stem cell transplant. The sequence derives from a child less than two years old with acute myeloid leukemia, due to receive a stem cell transplant.

For the CDR3, the sequence is CASSTTSGEETQYF. The DNA sequence is as follows: TGTGCCAGCAGCACGACTAGCGGGGAAGAGACCCAGTACTTC. This chain is built from TRBV9 and TRBJ2-5; the central 11 bases match TRBD2. Its CDR3 holds 14 amino acids, cysteine through phenylalanine. This entry keeps only the CDR3 DNA: 42 bases, framed from base 1. The germline V gene gives CDR1 as SGDLS and CDR2 as YYNGEE. V ends up 4 bases short and J 3 bases short, with an unmatched junction base count of 2.